In its sample, the clone carrying this T cell receptor beta chain was seen many times. Its antigen is undetermined. This specimen comes from a study of identical twins. Study-level findings and limits: Donors were not followed over many years; analysis was cross-sectional.

TCRdb independently ran MiXCR on the 5' RACE reads; one entry per CDR3 protein. The sample lists about 700,000 distinct CDR3 sequences; around 5.7% were seen once. With V trimmed by 4 bases and J by 3 bases, 15 bases remained unmatched. This CDR3 has 17 residues. The germline CDR1 and CDR2 sequences are DFQATT and SNEGSKA (reference sequence). Every one of the donors was a healthy Caucasian. Sequencing input: naive T cells sorted from blood. J is TRBJ2-4 and V is TRBV20-1; 7 nucleotides agree with TRBD1. The clonotype was recovered from a man aged 18-30 years in good health. The CDR3 coding sequence is TGCAGTGCTAATAATTACAGGGGAACACTAGGCAAAAACATTCAGTACTTC. Its translation: CSANNYRGTLGKNIQYF.